A single sample is the source of the 8 T cell receptor beta chains below, sequenced in a study of tumor-infiltrating lymphocytes in primary liver carcinoma. Unsorted bulk tissue (roughly 19-31 mg) underwent RNA and DNA co-extraction. A constant-region primer primed TCR beta cDNA synthesis from about 0.45 ug of total RNA. ARM-PCR was slightly modified, and three nested multiplex PCR rounds with it gave rise to the TCR beta libraries. A C-beta reverse primer was combined with TRBV1-TRBV30 forward primers in the first two PCR rounds, and each round had around 11 cycles. TCRdb called the multiplex PCR reads again in MiXCR, with one record for every CDR3 protein. The sample holds 90,000 to 110,000 distinct CDR3 sequences; roughly 85% are singletons and the top ten take approximately 18%. Sequences were obtained from liver tumor tissue from sampling region 3. Subset defined: tumor region T3, left-lateral pole. The source of these receptors is a man aged 35-49 years with primary liver carcinoma and hepatitis B virus infection.

For this clonotype: Given the absence of the conserved phenylalanine or tryptophan at the CDR3 end, a read error is likely. Because the CDR3's place on the DNA is in doubt, the DNA is left out and the CDR3 is given as listed by TCRdb. The rearrangement uses TRBV6-1 and TRBJ2-1; the D segment call TRBD2 is taken from the table without a DNA check. The V gene's germline CDR1 is MNHNS and CDR2 SASEGT. The CDR3 adds up to 15 amino acids, both ends counted. The CDR3 region is CASSRGRESYNEQLL.

Comments on this clonotype: Germline and junction disagree at one end, which may indicate a read error. The rearrangement uses TRBV28 and TRBJ2-2; the match to TRBD1 covers 7 bases. CDR1 is MDHEN and CDR2 is SYDVKM in the germline V gene. CDR3 length equals 16 residues. This CDR3 reads CASSFPQGPYTGKLFF. Here the CDR3 DNA reads TGTGCCAGCAGCTTCCCACAGGGGCCCTACACCGGGAAGCTGTTTTTT. Variable domain in full (rest from reference TRBV28 and TRBJ2-2): DVKVTQSSRYLVKRTGEKVFLECVQDMDHENMFWYRQDPGLGLRLIYFSYDVKMKEKGDIPEGYSVSREKKERFSLILESASTNQTSMYLCASSFPQGPYTGKLFFGEGSRLTVL.

As to this clonotype: A read error may produce the germline difference seen at one junction end. The rearrangement uses TRBV7-9 and TRBJ2-7; 11 nucleotides match TRBD2. CDR1 SEHNR and CDR2 FQNEAQ come from the germline V gene (reference sequence). The CDR3 is 17 amino acids. The CDR3 region has the DNA TGTGCCAACAGCTTAGAGTCCGGGACTAGCGGAGGCTACGAGCAGTACTTC. Translated: CANSLESGTSGGYEQYF.

The table lists this clonotype with many counts. The V gene is TRBV12-3 or TRBV12-4, the J gene TRBJ2-1, with TRBD1 as a possible D gene (6 bases). This CDR3 has 15 amino acids. V was trimmed by 6 bases and J by 2 bases, leaving 14 bases between them. The CDR3 region has the DNA TGTGCCAGCAGGGGGGCAGGGCGGACCTACAATGAGCAGTTCTTC. Translated, it gives CASRGAGRTYNEQFF.

Points on this clonotype: One end of the junction does not line up with germline, which may come from a read error. The chain has TRBV11-2 and TRBJ1-1; D uncertain. Germline V gene lookup returns CDR1 SGHAT and CDR2 FQNNGV. This CDR3 spans 13 amino acids. The CDR3 loop reads CTSNIRGNTEAFF. The CDR3 region has the DNA TGTACCAGCAACATACGGGGGAACACTGAAGCTTTCTTT.

With respect to this clonotype: A junction end diverges from the germline sequence, so it may reflect a read error. The chain carries TRBV4-2 and TRBJ2-7; no reliable D call. Germline lookup yields CDR1 LGHNA and CDR2 YNFKEQ. The CDR3 sequence is 15 residues long. The CDR3 loop is CASGQGTRSQYEHYF. The CDR3 coding sequence is TGTGCCAGCGGCCAAGGCACCAGGTCTCAGTACGAGCACTACTTC.

The chain has TRBV7-7 and TRBJ2-5, with D perhaps TRBD2 (6 bases). CDR1 and CDR2 from the germline V gene are SSHAT and FNYEAQ (reference sequence). V was cut by 5 bases and J by 9 bases, with 16 bases left in between. This CDR3 is 13 amino acids long. Written as DNA, the CDR3 is TGTGCCAGCAGCCAAGGGTTCGGGGAGGCCCAGTACTTC. Protein product: CASSQGFGEAQYF.

Of note for this clonotype: An end of the junction differs from the germline gene, which may be a read error. This chain links TRBV11-3 with TRBJ1-5, with TRBD1 as a possible D gene (5 bases). This CDR3 has 15 residues. The germline V gene has CDR1 SGHNT and CDR2 YENEEA. CDR3 region: CASSLDLGVAQSHHF. The CDR3 nucleotides read TGCGCCAGCAGCTTAGATCTGGGGGTGGCTCAGTCCCATCATTTT.